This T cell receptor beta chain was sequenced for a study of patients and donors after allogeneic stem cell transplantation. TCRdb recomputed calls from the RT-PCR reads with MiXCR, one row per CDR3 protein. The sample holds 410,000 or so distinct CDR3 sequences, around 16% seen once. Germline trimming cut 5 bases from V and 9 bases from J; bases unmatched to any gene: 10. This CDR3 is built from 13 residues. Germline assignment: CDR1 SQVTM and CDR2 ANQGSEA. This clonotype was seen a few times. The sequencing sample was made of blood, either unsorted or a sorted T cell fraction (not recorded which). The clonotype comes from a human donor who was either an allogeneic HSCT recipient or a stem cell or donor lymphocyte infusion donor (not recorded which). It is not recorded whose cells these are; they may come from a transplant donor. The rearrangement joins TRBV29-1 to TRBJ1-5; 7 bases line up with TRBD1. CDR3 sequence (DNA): TGCAGCGTTCGTCAGGGGGAGGCTACGCCCCAGCATTTT. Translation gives CSVRQGEATPQHF.